These 25 T cell receptor beta chains were all obtained from the same sample, sequenced in a study of prognosis after radiotherapy for stage I lung cancer. Two-round multiplex PCR on genomic DNA was the method by which TCR beta CDR3 was amplified. Specific primers for each TRBV and TRBJ gene were what first-round PCR used. TCRdb re-analysed the multiplex PCR reads in MiXCR, keeping a single row per CDR3 protein. The table includes 15,000 to 20,000 distinct CDR3 sequences, over 45% detected once. This specimen consisted of PBMCs, obtained before or after stereotactic body radiation therapy (not recorded which). The receptors shown here come from a donor over 45 with non-small cell lung cancer.

Concerning this clonotype itself: This likely reflects a read error, since a far larger clone is one base away. The chain uses TRBV6-8 and TRBJ2-3; 8 bases line up with TRBD1. Germline-derived CDR1 and CDR2 are MNHGY and SAAAGT. The CDR3 is 14 amino acids. J gave up 5 bases and V 5 bases, and 6 bases lay outside the gene matches. The chain's CDR3 is CASSTQGAGDTQYF. The CDR3 nucleotides are TGTGCCAGCAGTACTCAGGGGGCTGGAGATACGCAGTATTTT.

This chain links TRBV27 with TRBJ1-1, with D unclear. The CDR3 totals 11 residues. Per germline, CDR1 MNHEY and CDR2 SMNVEV (reference sequence). V was clipped by 6 bases and J by 9 bases, with 11 bases between them. The CDR3 DNA follows: TGTGCCAGCAGCTGGGGAGGCAAAGCTTTCTTT. Protein: CASSWGGKAFF.

This clonotype was seen at least ten times. This sequence joins TRBV5-1 and TRBJ2-4; a weak D match, TRBD2 (5 bases). Trimming pared 1 base from V and 6 bases from J, leaving 8 bases between. The CDR3 extends over 13 amino acids. CDR1 SGHRS and CDR2 YFSETQ come from the germline V gene. The DNA for the CDR3 is TGCGCCAGCAGCTTGTTTCGGGGAAACATTCAGTACTTC. This translates into CASSLFRGNIQYF.

This clonotype was observed many times. The chain joins TRBV4-1 to TRBJ2-5; 10 bases map to TRBD1. The CDR3 spans 16 residues. With V trimmed by 3 bases and J by 2 bases, 6 bases remained unmatched. Germline CDR1 and CDR2: MGHRA and YSYEKL. The CDR3 is CASSQKGDRGQETQYF. The CDR3 nucleotides are TGCGCCAGCAGCCAGAAAGGGGACAGGGGACAAGAGACCCAGTACTTC.

The chain employs TRBV2 and TRBJ2-1; D is possibly TRBD2 (5 bases). V was clipped by 6 bases and J by 6 bases, with 9 bases between them. In germline, CDR1 is SNHLY, CDR2 FYNNEI. The CDR3 runs to 12 residues. CDR3 DNA: TGTGCCAGCAGGCAGCGGTTCAATGAGCAGTTCTTC. Amino acid sequence: CASRQRFNEQFF.

Ten or more counts support this clonotype. The gene calls are TRBV5-4 and TRBJ2-7, with TRBD2 matching 8 bases. Germline CDR1 reads SGHNT; CDR2 reads YYREEE (reference sequence). The trim removed 1 base at V and 4 bases at J, leaving 13 bases unmatched. The CDR3 covers 17 residues. CDR3 nucleotides: TGTGCCAGCAGCTTGAGGATTCGGACTAGCTTGATGTACGAGCAGTACTTC. Translating gives CASSLRIRTSLMYEQYF.

The J gene is TRBJ1-1, the V gene TRBV5-6; tentatively, D is TRBD1 (5 bases). The CDR3 covers 13 residues. The V end lost 1 base, the J end lost 4 bases, and 8 bases lay between the germline ends. The germline gives CDR1 SGHDT, CDR2 YYEEEE. CDR3 nucleotides: TGTGCCAGCAGCTTGTCAGGGCCCACTGAAGCTTTCTTT. Protein: CASSLSGPTEAFF.

Many counts were recorded for this clonotype. The gene calls are TRBV3-1 and TRBJ2-1; D possibly corresponds to TRBD1 (6 bases). Germline lookup yields CDR1 LGHDT and CDR2 YNNKEL (reference sequence). V was cut by 4 bases and J by 6 bases, with 10 bases left in between. CDR3 length: 13 amino acids. CDR3 nucleotide sequence: TGTGCCAGCAGCCGCTCAGGGGTCAATGAGCAGTTCTTC. As protein: CASSRSGVNEQFF.

The sample holds many counts of this clonotype. The V and J genes are TRBV19 and TRBJ1-5; D is uncertain. Germline V gene sequence: CDR1 LNHDA, CDR2 SQIVND (reference sequence). Between the trimmed V and J ends, which lost 4 bases and 1 base, there was a span of 11 bases. The CDR3 is 15 amino acids. CDR3 sequence (DNA): TGTGCCAGTAGTAGGACTTGGGAAAGCAATCAGCCCCAGCATTTT. It codes for CASSRTWESNQPQHF.

On this clonotype: This is likely an artifact of a read error, given a far larger clone one base away. The CDR3 reads CASTTLGVGNTIYF. Here the CDR3 DNA reads TGTGCCAGCACCACACTGGGGGTTGGAAACACCATATATTTT. The rearrangement links TRBV6-4 to TRBJ1-3, with D perhaps matching TRBD1 (5 bases). Per the germline V gene, CDR1 is MRHNA and CDR2 is SNTAGT. The V and J ends lost 7 bases and 3 bases respectively, with 13 bases between them. This CDR3 comprises 14 residues.

Regarding this clonotype: Since a much larger clone is just one base distant, this may be a read error. The chain uses TRBV5-1 and TRBJ2-3; D is ambiguous. The germline CDR1 and CDR2 sequences are SGHRS and YFSETQ. V was cut by 4 bases and J by 2 bases, with 11 bases left in between. The CDR3 contains 14 residues. The CDR3 nucleotides are TGCGCCAGCAGCGGAGTCGGGTCCACAGATACGCAGTATTTT. Translating gives CASSGVGSTDTQYF.

The rearrangement uses TRBV7-6 and TRBJ2-7; 9 nucleotides align to TRBD2. The CDR3 totals 16 residues. Per the germline V gene, CDR1 is SGHVS and CDR2 is FNYEAQ. The ends lost 1 base at V and 3 bases at J; junction bases unmatched: 7. Here the CDR3 DNA reads TGTGCCAGCAGCTTAGAGGCTAGCGGGACTCACTACGAGCAGTACTTC. Residues: CASSLEASGTHYEQYF.

Only a few counts were recorded for this clonotype. This clone may be a read error of a much larger clone one base away. The genes are TRBV5-1 and TRBJ2-5; TRBD2 is a possible D gene (5 bases). The CDR3 is 15 residues long. The germline CDR1 and CDR2 sequences are SGHRS and YFSETQ. In nucleotides, the CDR3 is TGCGCCAGCATCTTGGAAGGCCCCCCAGAGGGGACCCAGTACTTC. This sequence encodes CASILEGPPEGTQYF.

This clonotype has a count of ten or more. The chain joins TRBV7-3 to TRBJ1-1; 7 bases align to TRBD1. V lost 4 bases and J lost 5; bases outside the gene matches: 4. The CDR3 extends over 13 amino acids. Per the germline V gene, CDR1 is SGHTA and CDR2 is FQGTGA. Written as DNA, the CDR3 is TGTGCCAGCAGCTCGACAGGGAGGACTGAAGCTTTCTTT. Translation: CASSSTGRTEAFF.

This clonotype showed up many times. The chain is built from TRBV5-1 and TRBJ2-5; no clear D. The ends were cut back, 4 bases at V and 2 bases at J, with 6 bases in the middle. CDR3 length: 12 amino acids. Per germline, CDR1 SGHRS and CDR2 YFSETQ. The CDR3 DNA reads as TGCGCCAGCAGCCAAACACAAGAGACCCAGTACTTC. It specifies CASSQTQETQYF.

The chain combines TRBV11-2 with TRBJ2-1, with 11 positions matching TRBD2. In germline, CDR1 is SGHAT, CDR2 FQNNGV. V was pared by 4 bases and J by 5 bases, with 4 bases of the junction left unmatched. The CDR3 contains 15 residues. CDR3 DNA sequence: TGTGCCAGCAGCTCCTCGGGACTAGCGGACAATGAGCAGTTCTTC. Translated, it gives CASSSSGLADNEQFF.

In this sample, this clonotype turned up many times. J is TRBJ2-7 and V is TRBV5-4; 7 bases are shared with TRBD1. The V and J ends lost 2 bases and 4 bases, in that order; junction bases with no gene match: 6. This CDR3 is built from 14 residues. Germline V gene sequence: CDR1 SGHNT, CDR2 YYREEE (reference sequence). The DNA for the CDR3 is TGTGCCAGCAGCTTCGAGGGGGCTGGGTACGAGCAGTACTTC. Protein: CASSFEGAGYEQYF.

Regarding this clonotype: Given a far larger clone just one base away, this is likely a sequencing read error. J is TRBJ2-1 and V is TRBV7-9; weak D call: TRBD2 (5 bases). The CDR3 covers 16 residues. Germline CDR1 SEHNR, CDR2 FQNEAQ (reference sequence). Trimming cost V 2 bases and J 3 bases, with 14 bases left between them. CDR3 region: CASSLLAASSYNEQFF. In DNA form, the CDR3 reads TGTGCCAGCAGCTTATTGGCGGCTAGCAGCTACAATGAGCAGTTCTTC.

This chain joins TRBV5-1 and TRBJ2-3, with TRBD2 identical over 11 bases. CDR3 length: 15 amino acids. The germline V gene has CDR1 SGHRS and CDR2 YFSETQ. V lost 1 base and J lost 5; bases outside the gene matches: 3. The chain's CDR3 is CASSLTSGRLDTQYF. Written as DNA, the CDR3 is TGCGCCAGCAGCTTGACTAGCGGGAGATTAGATACGCAGTATTTT.

The genes are TRBV11-2 and TRBJ2-7, with D tentatively TRBD1 (6 bases). V was pared by 6 bases and J by 6 bases, with 9 bases between. This CDR3 region has 11 residues. Germline V lookup: CDR1 SGHAT, CDR2 FQNNGV. This CDR3 is CASSEGGEQYF. In nucleotides, the CDR3 is TGTGCCAGCAGTGAAGGGGGCGAGCAGTACTTC.

With regard to this clonotype: A far bigger clonotype differs at one base, so this is likely a read error. The CDR3 region has the DNA TGTGCCAGCAGTTTGGGCCTTAGCGTGTCAACCTACGAGCAGTACTTC. Encoded protein: CASSLGLSVSTYEQYF. V and J are TRBV6-8 and TRBJ2-7; tentatively, D is TRBD2 (5 bases). V lost 4 bases, J lost 2 bases, and 18 bases lay in between. The CDR3 contains 16 residues. Germline V CDR1 and CDR2: MNHGY, SAAAGT.

This clonotype was observed many times. Since a much larger clone is just one base distant, this may be a read error. The chain combines TRBV6-5 with TRBJ2-3, with D tentatively TRBD2 (6 bases). Germline CDR1 and CDR2: MNHEY and SVGAGI. The CDR3 is 17 amino acids. Between the trimmed V and J ends, which lost 2 bases and 0 bases, there was a span of 15 bases. The CDR3 protein is CASSYRGVYGSTDTQYF. The CDR3 DNA sequence: TGTGCCAGCAGTTACCGCGGGGTGTACGGAAGCACAGATACGCAGTATTTT.

At least ten counts were recorded for this clonotype. This chain links TRBV5-1 with TRBJ2-1, with 12 bases matching TRBD2. The length of the CDR3 is 15 residues. The V and J ends lost 4 bases and 9 bases, in that order; junction bases with no gene match: 8. The germline V gene encodes CDR1 SGHRS and CDR2 YFSETQ. The CDR3 sequence is CASSPTSGSNTEQFF. CDR3 in DNA: TGCGCCAGCAGCCCGACTAGCGGGAGCAACACTGAGCAGTTCTTC. The full variable domain, in which reference TRBV5-1 and TRBJ2-1 provide the parts outside the CDR3, is KAGVTQTPRYLIKTRGQQVTLSCSPISGHRSVSWYQQTPGQGLQFLFEYFSETQRNKGNFPGRFSGRQFSNSRSEMNVSTLELGDSALYLCASSPTSGSNTEQFFGPGTRLTVL.

This clonotype was observed at least ten times. The chain recombines TRBV5-1 with TRBJ1-5; D unclear. This CDR3 spans 14 amino acids. Deletions cut 4 bases from V and 4 bases from J, with 12 bases between. CDR1 and CDR2 (germline): SGHRS, YFSETQ. The CDR3 DNA is TGCGCCAGCAGCCTCCGTTCCCCTAATCAGCCCCAGCATTTT. Protein product: CASSLRSPNQPQHF.

The chain is built from TRBV19 and TRBJ1-1; perhaps TRBD1 as D (5 bases). There are 14 residues in the CDR3. Trimming took off 5 bases at V and 0 bases at J, with 10 bases between the two ends. Germline V gene lookup returns CDR1 LNHDA and CDR2 SQIVND (reference sequence). The DNA for the CDR3 is TGTGCCAGTAGTTCAGACAGCCTGAACACTGAAGCTTTCTTT. Its translation is CASSSDSLNTEAFF.